This paragraph reports one T cell receptor (beta chain). The antigen it binds to is not known. Per-base qualities were not stored, and no clone one base away is much larger. The data were obtained in a study of T cell changes during pregnancy in multiple sclerosis (dated by TCRdb to about 2019). The study in broad terms: The study looked at changes in the T cell repertoire across pregnancy in women with multiple sclerosis.

Library preparation was by the immunoSEQ multiplex PCR assay. The immuneACCESS repertoire file appears here via TCRdb, limited to in-frame rearrangements. These files lack a portion of the clones; in checked studies, under half of the deficit traces to unresolved V genes, and the cause of the others is not known. Recorded for this sample are roughly 40,000 clones; around 94% of them occurred a single time. The ten most abundant clones make up 1.7% of the sample. Via the germline V gene, CDR1 is SGHTS and CDR2 YDEGEE. The CDR3, from cysteine to phenylalanine, totals 16 residues. The kept DNA is CDR3 alone, 48 bases in frame from the first base. The junction shows trimming of 0 bases on V and 0 bases on J, and the gene matches do not reach 3 bases of it.

The chain is assembled from TRBV5-8 and TRBJ1-5; 7 bases in between match TRBD1. The sequence was obtained from a female donor with multiple sclerosis, enrolled in a pregnancy study. The specimen comprised peripheral blood, sampled in the third trimester of pregnancy. The DNA sequence reads TGTGCCAGCAGCTTGGGAGGGGGCTTTAGCAATCAGCCCCAGCATTTT. Its protein is CASSLGGGFSNQPQHF.